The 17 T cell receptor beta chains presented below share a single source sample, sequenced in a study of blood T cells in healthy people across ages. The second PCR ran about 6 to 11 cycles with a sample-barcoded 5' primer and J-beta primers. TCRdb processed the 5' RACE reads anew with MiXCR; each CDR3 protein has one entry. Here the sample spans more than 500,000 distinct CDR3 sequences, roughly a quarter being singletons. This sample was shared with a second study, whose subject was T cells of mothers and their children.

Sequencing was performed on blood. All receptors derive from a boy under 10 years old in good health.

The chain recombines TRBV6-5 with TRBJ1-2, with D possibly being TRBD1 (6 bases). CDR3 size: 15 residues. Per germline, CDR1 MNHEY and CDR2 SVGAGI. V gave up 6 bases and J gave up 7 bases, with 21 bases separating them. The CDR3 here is CASSLTDTGHGGYTF. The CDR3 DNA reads TGTGCCAGCAGCCTTACCGATACAGGGCATGGTGGCTACACCTTC.

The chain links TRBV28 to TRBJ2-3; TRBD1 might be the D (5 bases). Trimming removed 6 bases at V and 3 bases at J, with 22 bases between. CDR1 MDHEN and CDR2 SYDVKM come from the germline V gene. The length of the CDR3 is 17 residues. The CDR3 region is CASSPRLQVEGTDTQYF. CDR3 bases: TGTGCCAGCAGCCCAAGGTTACAGGTAGAAGGGACAGATACGCAGTATTTT.

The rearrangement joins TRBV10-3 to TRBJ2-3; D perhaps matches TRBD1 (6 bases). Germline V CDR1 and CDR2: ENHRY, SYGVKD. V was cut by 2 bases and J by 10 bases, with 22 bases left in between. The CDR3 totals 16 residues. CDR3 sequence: CAISEAAGAKEYAQYF. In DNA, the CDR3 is TGTGCCATCAGTGAGGCGGCAGGGGCGAAGGAGTACGCGCAGTATTTT.

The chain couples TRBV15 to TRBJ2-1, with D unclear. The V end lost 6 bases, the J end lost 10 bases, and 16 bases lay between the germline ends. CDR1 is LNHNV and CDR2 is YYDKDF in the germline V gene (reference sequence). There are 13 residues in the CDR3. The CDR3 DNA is TGTGCCACCAGTAAGACTGCGGTTCAAGAGCAGTTCTTC. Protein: CATSKTAVQEQFF.

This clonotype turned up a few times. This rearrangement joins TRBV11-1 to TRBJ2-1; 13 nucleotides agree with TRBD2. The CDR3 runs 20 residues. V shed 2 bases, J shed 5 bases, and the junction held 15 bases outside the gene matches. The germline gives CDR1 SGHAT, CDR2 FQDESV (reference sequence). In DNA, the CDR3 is TGTGCCAGCAGCTTACGAACTAGCGGGGGGGCCATGACAGGGGACAATGAGCAGTTCTTC. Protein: CASSLRTSGGAMTGDNEQFF.

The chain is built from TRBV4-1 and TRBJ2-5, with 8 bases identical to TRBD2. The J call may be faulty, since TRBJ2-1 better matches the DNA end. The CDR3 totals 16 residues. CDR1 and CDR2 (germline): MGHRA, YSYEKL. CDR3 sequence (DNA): TGCGCCAGCAGCCAAGATGAGGTAGCGGGGAACAATGAGCAGTTCTTC. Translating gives CASSQDEVAGNNEQFF.

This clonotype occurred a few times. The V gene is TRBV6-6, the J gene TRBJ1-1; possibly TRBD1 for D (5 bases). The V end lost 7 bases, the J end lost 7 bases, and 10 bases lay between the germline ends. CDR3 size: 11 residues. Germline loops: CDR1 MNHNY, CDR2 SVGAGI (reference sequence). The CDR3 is CASTWGVEAFF. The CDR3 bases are TGTGCCAGCACCTGGGGGGTTGAAGCTTTCTTT.

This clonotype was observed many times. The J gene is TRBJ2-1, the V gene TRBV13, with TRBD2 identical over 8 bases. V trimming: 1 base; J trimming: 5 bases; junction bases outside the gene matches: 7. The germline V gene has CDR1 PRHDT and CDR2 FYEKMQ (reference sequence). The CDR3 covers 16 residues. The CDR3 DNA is TGTGCCAGCAGCTTAGCGGGCGGGGGGCAAAACAATGAGCAGTTCTTC. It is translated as CASSLAGGGQNNEQFF.

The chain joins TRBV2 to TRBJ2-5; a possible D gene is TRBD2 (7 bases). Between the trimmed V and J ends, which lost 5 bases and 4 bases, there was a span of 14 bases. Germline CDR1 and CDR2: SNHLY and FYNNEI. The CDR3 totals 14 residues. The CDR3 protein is CASSREEGGETQYF. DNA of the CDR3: TGTGCCAGCAGTCGGGAGGAGGGGGGAGAGACCCAGTACTTC.

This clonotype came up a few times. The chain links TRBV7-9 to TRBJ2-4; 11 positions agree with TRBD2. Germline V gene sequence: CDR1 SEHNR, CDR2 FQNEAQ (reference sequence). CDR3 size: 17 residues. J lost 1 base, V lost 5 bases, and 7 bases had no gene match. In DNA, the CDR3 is TGTGCCAGCAGCCTTACGACTAGCGGGACCGCCAAAAACATTCAGTACTTC. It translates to CASSLTTSGTAKNIQYF.

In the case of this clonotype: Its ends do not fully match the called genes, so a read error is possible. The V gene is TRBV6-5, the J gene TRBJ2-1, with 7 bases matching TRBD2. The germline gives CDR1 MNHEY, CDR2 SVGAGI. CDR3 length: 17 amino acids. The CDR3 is CASSLRSSGVAYNERFF. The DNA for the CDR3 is TGTGCCAGCAGTTTACGATCAAGCGGGGTGGCCTACAATGAGCGGTTCTTC.

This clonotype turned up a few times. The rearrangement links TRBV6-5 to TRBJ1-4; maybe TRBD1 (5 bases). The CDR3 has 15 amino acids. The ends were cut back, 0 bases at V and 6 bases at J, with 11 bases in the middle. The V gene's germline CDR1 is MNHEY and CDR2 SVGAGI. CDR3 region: CASSYSGGGHEKLFF. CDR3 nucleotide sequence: TGTGCCAGCAGTTACTCGGGGGGAGGGCATGAAAAACTGTTTTTT.

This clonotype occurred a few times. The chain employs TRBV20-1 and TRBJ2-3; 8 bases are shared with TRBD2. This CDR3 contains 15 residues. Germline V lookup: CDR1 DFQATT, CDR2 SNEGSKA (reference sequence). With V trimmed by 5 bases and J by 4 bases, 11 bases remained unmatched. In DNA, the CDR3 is TGCAGTGCTCCCATTAGCGGGATCGAGGCAGATACGCAGTATTTT. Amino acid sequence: CSAPISGIEADTQYF.

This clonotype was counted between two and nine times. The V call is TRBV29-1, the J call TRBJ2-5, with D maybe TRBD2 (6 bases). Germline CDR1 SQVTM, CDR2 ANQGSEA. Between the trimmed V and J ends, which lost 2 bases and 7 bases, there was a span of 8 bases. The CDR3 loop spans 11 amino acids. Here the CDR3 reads CSVEQGGTQYF. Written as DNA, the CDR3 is TGCAGCGTTGAACAGGGAGGGACCCAGTACTTC.

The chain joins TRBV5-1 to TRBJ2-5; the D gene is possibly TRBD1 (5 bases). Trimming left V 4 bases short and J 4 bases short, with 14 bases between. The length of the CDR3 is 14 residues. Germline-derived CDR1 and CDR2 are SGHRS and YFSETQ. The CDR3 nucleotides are TGCGCCAGCAGCCACGACAGCAGTGGAGAGACCCAGTACTTC. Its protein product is CASSHDSSGETQYF.

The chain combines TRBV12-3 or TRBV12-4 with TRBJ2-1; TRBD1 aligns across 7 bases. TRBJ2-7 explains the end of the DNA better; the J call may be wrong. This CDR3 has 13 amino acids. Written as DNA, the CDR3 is TGTGCCAGCACCCGGGGACAGCCCTACGAGCAGTACTTC. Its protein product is CASTRGQPYEQYF.

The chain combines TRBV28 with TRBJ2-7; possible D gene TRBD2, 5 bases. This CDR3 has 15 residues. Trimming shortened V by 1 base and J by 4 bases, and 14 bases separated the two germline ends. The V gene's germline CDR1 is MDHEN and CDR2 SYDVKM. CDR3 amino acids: CASSLSPRGTYEQYF. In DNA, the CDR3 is TGTGCCAGCAGTTTATCCCCCCGGGGTACTTACGAGCAGTACTTC.